The present entry profiles one T cell receptor (beta chain) with its context. Antigen unknown. The use of a sample-barcoded 5' primer and a J-beta primer mix characterized a second PCR of roughly 6 to 12 cycles. Each cDNA molecule was tagged by a template-switch adaptor with 12 random nucleotides. One entry per CDR3 protein results from TCRdb running MiXCR on the 5' RACE reads. The sample has about 720,000 distinct CDR3 sequences, about 20% seen once. These data come from a study of blood T cells in healthy people across ages. General study findings and limits: Among long-lived donors, naive CD4+ cells were more numerous and diversity higher than in aged donors.

Germline loops: CDR1 SGDLS, CDR2 YYNGEE. This CDR3 spans 15 amino acids. Deletions cut 0 bases from V and 5 bases from J, with 14 bases between. This TCR was sampled from a man aged 70 or older in good health. This sequence joins TRBV9 and TRBJ2-5, with a possible D match to TRBD1 (5 bases). Input material: blood. The CDR3 loop is CASSVAPGKGETQYF. CDR3 DNA sequence: TGTGCCAGCAGCGTAGCACCAGGGAAAGGGGAGACCCAGTACTTC.